The clone carrying this T cell receptor beta chain was counted at least ten times. Its matching antigen is unknown. The sample is drawn from a study of CD8 T cells in ankylosing spondylitis. Study-wide points: Disease-linked clones were reportedly significantly enriched in matched ankylosing spondylitis synovial fluid. Characteristic of ankylosing spondylitis blood, it appeared, was a TCR beta motif comprising roughly eight highly homologous variants.

The V segment lost 6 bases and the J segment 2 bases; nucleotides outside the gene matches: 3. The V gene's germline CDR1 is ENHRY and CDR2 SYGVKD. The CDR3 covers 13 residues. Molecular-barcoded quantitative 5'-RACE produced these TCR beta libraries. TCRdb re-called the 5' RACE reads through MiXCR, storing one row per CDR3 protein. The table shows some 840,000 distinct CDR3 sequences, with 10% to 15% occurring only once. The TCR sequence derives from a male donor with ankylosing spondylitis. The genes are TRBV10-3 and TRBJ2-5; TRBD1 matches at 7 bases. The sample was blood, either unsorted or a sorted T cell fraction (not recorded which). Here the CDR3 reads CAIRGTAQETQYF. Written as DNA, the CDR3 is TGTGCCATCAGGGGGACAGCACAAGAGACCCAGTACTTC.